These 17 T cell receptor beta chains share one sample of origin, sequenced in a study of blood T cell repertoires in COVID-19. Only in-frame clones appear in the TCRdb table, and some are missing; sequencing was by immunoSEQ multiplex PCR. The profile shows roughly 35,000 clones, approximately 84% of them singletons. Sequenced input: peripheral blood. Receptors were obtained from an older man with active or convalescent COVID-19.

V gene TRBV18 combines with J gene TRBJ2-1; TRBD1 matches 7 bases. CDR1 and CDR2 (germline): KGHSH, LQKENI. The CDR3 loop spans 15 amino acids. With V trimmed by 0 bases and J by 8 bases, 7 bases remained unmatched. CDR3 DNA: TGTGCCAGCTCACCACCGTTACAGGGGTGGGATGAGCAGTTCTTC. This codes for CASSPPLQGWDEQFF.

The rearrangement joins TRBV5-1 to TRBJ2-1; possibly TRBD1 for D (5 bases). This CDR3 is 14 amino acids long. The ends were cut back, 0 bases at V and 2 bases at J, with 6 bases in the middle. Germline assignment: CDR1 SGHRS and CDR2 YFSETQ. The CDR3 spells CASSLEGPYNEQFF. The CDR3, as DNA: TGCGCCAGCAGCTTGGAGGGGCCCTACAATGAGCAGTTCTTC. The entire variable domain, with the rest obtained from reference TRBV5-1 and TRBJ2-1, is as follows: KAGVTQTPRYLIKTRGQQVTLSCSPISGHRSVSWYQQTPGQGLQFLFEYFSETQRNKGNFPGRFSGRQFSNSRSEMNVSTLELGDSALYLCASSLEGPYNEQFFGPGTRLTVL.

V usage is TRBV5-1 and J usage is TRBJ1-1, with TRBD1 identical over 7 bases. Germline CDR1 SGHRS, CDR2 YFSETQ. This CDR3 has 14 amino acids. Unmatched junction bases numbered 4, after V lost 4 bases and J lost 1 base. The CDR3 reads CASSTQGENTEAFF. In DNA form, the CDR3 reads TGCGCCAGCAGCACCCAGGGGGAGAACACTGAAGCTTTCTTT. Full variable domain (outside the CDR3, taken from reference TRBV5-1 and TRBJ1-1): KAGVTQTPRYLIKTRGQQVTLSCSPISGHRSVSWYQQTPGQGLQFLFEYFSETQRNKGNFPGRFSGRQFSNSRSEMNVSTLELGDSALYLCASSTQGENTEAFFGQGTRLTVV.

This sequence joins TRBV7-2 and TRBJ2-7, with TRBD2 matching 12 bases. CDR1 is SGHTA, CDR2 FQGNSA, per germline. This CDR3 contains 16 residues. Trimming took 5 bases from V and 2 from J; bases not matched to a gene: 7. The CDR3 spells CASSQKRLAGAYEQYF. CDR3 nucleotide sequence: TGTGCCAGCAGCCAAAAGCGACTAGCGGGAGCCTACGAGCAGTACTTC.

This clone was found once. The chain combines TRBV10-2 with TRBJ1-2; D may be TRBD1 (5 bases). V gave up 5 bases and J gave up 3 bases, with 10 bases separating them. This CDR3 contains 13 residues. The germline V gene encodes CDR1 WSHSY and CDR2 SAAADI. CDR3 in DNA: TGCGCCAGCAGTCGGGGGAGGCACTATGGCTACACCTTC. Protein: CASSRGRHYGYTF.

This chain connects TRBV7-2 to TRBJ2-7, with TRBD2 matching over 7 bases. Germline trimming cut 4 bases from V and 1 base from J; bases unmatched to any gene: 7. CDR3 length: 15 residues. Germline assignment: CDR1 SGHTA and CDR2 FQGNSA. CDR3 protein: CASSSAGTMSYEQYF. The DNA of the CDR3 is TGTGCCAGCAGCTCTGCCGGGACTATGTCCTACGAGCAGTACTTC.

This clone turned up a few times. The J gene is TRBJ2-3, the V gene TRBV25-1; TRBD1 aligns across 9 bases. This CDR3 is built from 16 residues. V was pared by 5 bases and J by 2 bases, with 8 bases of the junction left unmatched. CDR1 and CDR2 from the germline V gene are MGHDK and SYGVNS. The CDR3 DNA follows: TGTGCCAGCAGTAGAGCCGGGACAGGGAACACAGATACGCAGTATTTT. Translated, it gives CASSRAGTGNTDTQYF.

V is TRBV19 and J is TRBJ1-5; no clear D. Germline V lookup: CDR1 LNHDA, CDR2 SQIVND (reference sequence). V lost 1 base, J lost 6 bases, and 10 bases lay in between. The CDR3 totals 14 residues. This chain's CDR3 is CASSIAAGTQPQHF. CDR3 bases: TGTGCCAGTAGTATAGCTGCAGGTACTCAGCCCCAGCATTTT. Variable domain in full (rest from reference TRBV19 and TRBJ1-5): DGGITQSPKYLFRKEGQNVTLSCEQNLNHDAMYWYRQDPGQGLRLIYYSQIVNDFQKGDIAEGYSVSREKKESFPLTVTSAQKNPTAFYLCASSIAAGTQPQHFGDGTRLSIL.

The rearrangement links TRBV10-3 to TRBJ2-5; 8 bases align to TRBD2. Germline V gene data show CDR1 as ENHRY and CDR2 as SYGVKD. The CDR3 spans 14 residues. J lost 4 bases, V lost 0 bases, and 1 base had no gene match. The CDR3 loop is CAISESAGGETQYF. CDR3 coding DNA: TGTGCCATCAGTGAGTCGGCGGGGGGAGAGACCCAGTACTTC.

V usage is TRBV7-6 and J usage is TRBJ2-7, with 7 bases aligning to TRBD1. J was trimmed by 3 bases and V by 5 bases; bases with no gene match: 10. The CDR3 totals 15 residues. Germline assignment: CDR1 SGHVS and CDR2 FNYEAQ. The CDR3 DNA sequence: TGTGCCAGCAGCCAGGCCTCCCAGGGGGTCTACGAGCAGTACTTC. Protein product: CASSQASQGVYEQYF.

V usage is TRBV3-1 (or the pseudogene TRBV3-2) and J usage is TRBJ1-3; D unresolved. V gave up 0 bases and J gave up 0 bases, with 9 bases separating them. Looked up from germline, CDR1 is LGHDT and CDR2 is YNNKEL (reference sequence). The CDR3 has 16 amino acids. DNA for the CDR3: TGTGCCAGCAGCCAAGATTCCGGGAGCTCTGGAAACACCATATATTTT. Translation gives CASSQDSGSSGNTIYF.

V usage is TRBV7-2 and J usage is TRBJ2-1; perhaps TRBD1 as D (5 bases). Germline V gene sequence: CDR1 SGHTA, CDR2 FQGNSA. The CDR3 consists of 16 residues. Trimming shortened V by 4 bases and J by 5 bases, and 18 bases separated the two germline ends. The CDR3 DNA sequence: TGTGCCAGCAGCTCCATTTTGTGGGGCGGAGACAATGAGCAGTTCTTC. Protein product: CASSSILWGGDNEQFF.

The chain uses TRBV21-1 and TRBJ2-3; the table's D call of TRBD2 was not tested on the DNA. TRBV21-1 is listed as a pseudogene. The CDR3 consists of 17 residues. In DNA form, the CDR3 reads TGTGCCAGCAGCAAACCCCCCCGGGATCCCGTGGCAGATACGCAGTATTTT. This gives the protein CASSKPPRDPVADTQYF.

The chain carries TRBV7-2 and TRBJ2-1; TRBD2 matches 7 bases. The V gene's germline CDR1 is SGHTA and CDR2 FQGNSA. The CDR3 covers 15 residues. The junction had 4 bases not matched to a gene; V was cut back by 5 bases and J by 0 bases. CDR3 loop: CASSPGGSSYNEQFF. For the CDR3, the DNA is TGTGCCAGCAGCCCGGGGGGTAGCTCCTACAATGAGCAGTTCTTC.

The rearrangement uses TRBV11-3 and TRBJ2-1, with 12 bases lining up with TRBD2. In germline, CDR1 is SGHNT, CDR2 YENEEA. V gave up 5 bases and J gave up 4 bases; unmatched junction bases: 3. This CDR3 contains 15 residues. The CDR3 nucleotides are TGTGCCAGCAGCCAGACTAGCGGGAGATACAATGAGCAGTTCTTC. This codes for CASSQTSGRYNEQFF.

The chain joins TRBV7-2 to TRBJ2-1, with a weak D call TRBD2 (5 bases). This CDR3 spans 13 amino acids. Trimming pared 2 bases from V and 6 bases from J, leaving 8 bases between. CDR1 and CDR2 (germline): SGHTA, FQGNSA. The CDR3 reads CASSLLLANEQFF. CDR3 sequence (DNA): TGTGCCAGCAGCTTACTGCTAGCCAATGAGCAGTTCTTC.

Written as DNA, the CDR3 is TGTGCCAGCAGCTTGAGTAGCGGGGGGCACCAAGAGACCCAGTACTTC. This sequence encodes CASSLSSGGHQETQYF. J is TRBJ2-5 and V is TRBV5-4; 10 nucleotides agree with TRBD2. Germline loops: CDR1 SGHNT, CDR2 YYREEE (reference sequence). V trimming: 1 base; J trimming: 0 bases; junction bases outside the gene matches: 3. The CDR3 is 16 residues long.